This T cell receptor (beta chain) was identified in a study of cytomegalovirus exposure and HLA in healthy donors. Findings and caveats of the study: Accounts indicate the classifier identified cytomegalovirus status with strong specificity and sensitivity. The authors assumed roughly uniform sequencing depth across donors for presence/absence analyses.

Germline CDR1 SGHDT, CDR2 YYEEEE. J was trimmed by 7 bases and V by 4 bases; bases with no gene match: 12. This CDR3 spans 16 amino acids. Comment on this clone: Its matching antigen is unknown.

This PCR relied on a set of 60 Vbeta primers and 13 Jbeta primers. Authors' analysis steps: Later analysis identified tens of millions of unique TCR beta chains, about 10 million shared. The data were produced by immunoSEQ multiplex PCR, yet TCRdb's version contains in-frame clones alone and is incomplete. V, J and clone size are those of that table, while D and trimming were read from the DNA. The profile shows tens of thousands of clones, 60% to 80% of them singletons. The chain employs TRBV5-6 and TRBJ1-2, with 11 positions matching TRBD1. This receptor was obtained from a woman in her thirties or forties in good health and CMV-seropositive. Sequences were obtained from PBMCs. The CDR3 DNA follows: TGTGCCAGCAGCATGAATGTCGGACAGGGGGCGGCTGGCTACACCTTC. This sequence encodes CASSMNVGQGAAGYTF.